This passage covers 30 T cell receptor beta chains from one sample sequenced in a study of CD8 T cells in Susac syndrome. Random-hexamer reverse transcription was applied to roughly 0.5 to 1 ug RNA. TCRdb passed the immunoSEQ multiplex PCR reads through MiXCR, listing each CDR3 protein once. Seen here are 80,000 to 95,000 distinct CDR3 sequences, around 94% observed once, and the top ten hold about 0.94%. Sequenced: CD8+ T cells from PBMCs. The receptors were sampled from a human donor with Susac syndrome.

This chain joins TRBV5-1 and TRBJ2-2; the D is unclear. Trimming took 2 bases from V and 7 from J, leaving 12 bases between them. Germline values: CDR1 SGHRS, CDR2 YFSETQ. CDR3 size: 14 residues. The CDR3 reads CASSFTGPYGELFF. For the CDR3, the DNA is TGCGCCAGCAGCTTCACCGGGCCCTACGGGGAGCTGTTTTTT.

The V and J genes are TRBV6-5 and TRBJ2-7, with D maybe TRBD2 (6 bases). The CDR3 runs 13 residues. V lost 10 bases and J lost 2, with 15 bases in between. Germline CDR1 reads MNHEY; CDR2 reads SVGAGI. The CDR3 DNA reads as TGTGCCACCCAGGGACTCCAGACCTACGAGCAGTACTTC. Translated: CATQGLQTYEQYF.

The V gene is TRBV13, the J gene TRBJ2-1, with unresolved D. CDR3 length: 12 amino acids. Trimming cost V 3 bases and J 10 bases, with 10 bases left between them. In germline, CDR1 is PRHDT, CDR2 FYEKMQ (reference sequence). DNA for the CDR3: TGTGCCAGCAGCTTGGAATTGGAGGAGCAGTTCTTC. It translates to CASSLELEEQFF.

This clonotype was picked up one time. The CDR3 spells CATSRVGQGDQPQHF. The DNA for the CDR3 is TGTGCCACCAGCAGAGTCGGGCAGGGGGATCAGCCCCAGCATTTT. The gene calls are TRBV15 and TRBJ1-5; 7 bases match TRBD1. Germline V gene lookup returns CDR1 LNHNV and CDR2 YYDKDF (reference sequence). The CDR3 consists of 15 residues. V lost 1 base, J lost 5 bases, and 5 bases stayed unmatched.

The chain recombines TRBV12-3 or TRBV12-4 with TRBJ2-5, with 11 positions matching TRBD2. V shed 4 bases and J 4 bases; nucleotides not matched to a gene: 11. CDR3 length: 17 amino acids. Here the CDR3 DNA reads TGTGCCAGCAGTTCCGCTAGCGGGGGGCCCAGTGGAGAGACCCAGTACTTC. This encodes CASSSASGGPSGETQYF.

The genes are TRBV13 and TRBJ2-7; maybe TRBD2 (5 bases). Germline CDR1 PRHDT, CDR2 FYEKMQ (reference sequence). Trimming took 5 bases from V and 5 from J, leaving 13 bases between them. This CDR3 has 13 amino acids. CDR3 protein: CASSVGGRDEQYF. CDR3 nucleotides: TGTGCCAGCAGCGTCGGAGGACGGGACGAGCAGTACTTC.

This chain connects TRBV13 to TRBJ2-5; 9 bases fit TRBD2. The junction had 7 bases not matched to a gene; V was cut back by 5 bases and J by 3 bases. This CDR3 region has 15 residues. The germline V gene has CDR1 PRHDT and CDR2 FYEKMQ (reference sequence). CDR3 coding DNA: TGTGCCAGCAGCCAACAGAGACTAGCGGAAGAGACCCAGTACTTC. Protein sequence: CASSQQRLAEETQYF.

This sequence joins TRBV12-3 or TRBV12-4 and TRBJ2-3, with D perhaps matching TRBD2 (6 bases). Trimming cost V 4 bases and J 0 bases, with 17 bases left between them. The CDR3 extends over 17 amino acids. CDR3 amino acids: CASSWRAEPHSTDTQYF. The CDR3 DNA sequence: TGTGCCAGCAGTTGGAGGGCGGAGCCCCACAGCACAGATACGCAGTATTTT.

CDR3 nucleotides: TGCGCCAGCAGCCAGGGAAGTGAGCAGTTCTTC. Protein: CASSQGSEQFF. This chain connects TRBV4-1 to TRBJ2-1; unclear D gene. Germline V CDR1 and CDR2: MGHRA, YSYEKL. Between the trimmed V and J ends, which lost 3 bases and 9 bases, there was a span of 6 bases. The CDR3 extends over 11 amino acids.

The chain couples TRBV4-3 to TRBJ2-5; TRBD1 might be the D (5 bases). This CDR3 is built from 15 residues. Germline V lookup: CDR1 LGHNA, CDR2 YSLEER. The V gene lost 0 bases and the J gene lost 5 bases, with 13 bases spanning the gap. CDR3 DNA sequence: TGCGCCAGCAGCCAAGATGGGGCCCTCCAGGAGACCCAGTACTTC. This sequence encodes CASSQDGALQETQYF.

The chain joins TRBV5-1 to TRBJ2-3; D could derive from TRBD1 or TRBD2 (5 bases each). The CDR3 totals 12 residues. V was shortened by 5 bases and J by 5 bases, with 9 bases between the two germline ends. The germline V gene encodes CDR1 SGHRS and CDR2 YFSETQ. The CDR3 here is CASRGVGDTQYF. For the CDR3, the DNA is TGCGCCAGCAGGGGGGTTGGAGATACGCAGTATTTT. Drawing the rest from reference TRBV5-1 and TRBJ2-3, the complete variable domain is KAGVTQTPRYLIKTRGQQVTLSCSPISGHRSVSWYQQTPGQGLQFLFEYFSETQRNKGNFPGRFSGRQFSNSRSEMNVSTLELGDSALYLCASRGVGDTQYFGPGTRLTVL.

This sequence joins TRBV7-9 and TRBJ1-1; D is possibly TRBD1 (5 bases). Germline assignment: CDR1 SEHNR and CDR2 FQNEAQ (reference sequence). There are 14 residues in the CDR3. V lost 3 bases and J lost 4, with 12 bases in between. CDR3 residues: CASSFGGMGTEAFF. DNA for the CDR3: TGTGCCAGCAGCTTTGGGGGAATGGGCACTGAAGCTTTCTTT.

This chain uses TRBV23-1 with TRBJ1-1; D is perhaps TRBD1 (5 bases). TRBV23-1 is placed among ORFs of uncertain function. The CDR3 loop spans 14 amino acids. Trimming removed 3 bases at V and 9 bases at J, with 17 bases between. CDR3 bases: TGCGCCAGCAGTCATCACGGGGGTGGGCTCCAAGCTTTCTTT. As protein: CASSHHGGGLQAFF.

V usage is TRBV4-1 and J usage is TRBJ2-4; 7 bases match TRBD2. V dropped 4 bases and J dropped 8; count of bases not matched to a gene: 5. The CDR3 is made up of 13 amino acids. CDR1 is MGHRA, CDR2 YSYEKL, per germline. DNA of the CDR3: TGCGCCAGCAGCCCGGCGGGAGAGGACATTCAGTACTTC. This sequence encodes CASSPAGEDIQYF.

The V call is TRBV3-1, the J call TRBJ2-7; 12 nucleotides agree with TRBD2. Germline V gives CDR1 LGHDT, CDR2 YNNKEL (reference sequence). The CDR3 totals 15 residues. The ends lost 4 bases at V and 3 bases at J; junction bases unmatched: 4. CDR3 sequence (DNA): TGTGCCAGCAGCCTGACTAGCGGGAGTGTCTACGAGCAGTACTTC. It encodes CASSLTSGSVYEQYF.

The V call is TRBV29-1, the J call TRBJ2-1; TRBD2 aligns across 12 bases. CDR3 length equals 17 residues. V lost 5 bases, J lost 3 bases, and 11 bases stayed unmatched. From germline, CDR1 is SQVTM and CDR2 ANQGSEA. The DNA for the CDR3 is TGCAGCGTTCCTTCCCCTAGCGGGAGGGCAGACTACAATGAGCAGTTCTTC. Translation gives CSVPSPSGRADYNEQFF.

This clonotype was seen more than once but under ten times. V is TRBV19 and J is TRBJ2-1; unclear D gene. The CDR3 has 13 amino acids. The V and J ends lost 5 bases and 6 bases respectively, with 11 bases between them. Germline assignment: CDR1 LNHDA and CDR2 SQIVND (reference sequence). The CDR3 DNA reads as TGTGCCAGTAGTGATGGACGGTCCAATGAGCAGTTCTTC. The encoded protein is CASSDGRSNEQFF.

V gene TRBV28 combines with J gene TRBJ1-2; no clear D. Trimming took off 5 bases at V and 2 bases at J, with 12 bases between the two ends. This CDR3 has 14 residues. Germline V gene lookup returns CDR1 MDHEN and CDR2 SYDVKM. CDR3 region: CASSPGVANYGYTF. CDR3 in DNA: TGTGCCAGCAGTCCCGGGGTCGCCAACTATGGCTACACCTTC.

This sequence joins TRBV2 and TRBJ2-5; no reliable D call. The CDR3 loop spans 15 amino acids. V lost 8 bases, J lost 2 bases, and 18 bases lay in between. Germline CDR1 and CDR2: SNHLY and FYNNEI. The CDR3 nucleotides are TGTGCCAGCCAGCAGGTCCCCGACATACAAGAGACCCAGTACTTC. Translated, it gives CASQQVPDIQETQYF.

V is TRBV12-5 and J is TRBJ2-5; a weak D match, TRBD1 (5 bases). CDR1 LGHNT and CDR2 FRNRAP come from the germline V gene. The V gene lost 6 bases and the J gene lost 7 bases, with 21 bases spanning the gap. The CDR3 sequence is 15 residues long. The DNA of the CDR3 is TGTGCTAGTGGGTCGGAGACAGAACATATTGGGACCCAGTACTTC. Translated: CASGSETEHIGTQYF.

The chain uses TRBV20-1 and TRBJ2-7, with D possibly TRBD2 on 6 matching bases. Per germline, CDR1 DFQATT and CDR2 SNEGSKA (reference sequence). The CDR3 runs to 13 residues. V gave up 6 bases and J gave up 2 bases, with 14 bases separating them. CDR3 coding DNA: TGCAGTGCCCCCTGGGGGGACGCCTACGAGCAGTACTTC. Its protein product is CSAPWGDAYEQYF.

The sample holds a few counts of this clonotype. The CDR3 DNA sequence: TGTGCCAGCAGCCCTATACCGGGACAGGGGGACAATGAGCAGTTCTTC. It codes for CASSPIPGQGDNEQFF. This sequence joins TRBV14 and TRBJ2-1; 11 positions match TRBD1. The CDR3 consists of 16 residues. V lost 4 bases, J lost 5 bases, and 7 bases stayed unmatched. CDR1 and CDR2 from the germline V gene are SGHDN and FVKESK.

The gene calls are TRBV28 and TRBJ2-3; the D is unclear. This CDR3 spans 15 amino acids. Germline V gene sequence: CDR1 MDHEN, CDR2 SYDVKM. V was trimmed by 3 bases and J by 6 bases, leaving 16 bases between them. The CDR3 DNA reads as TGTGCCAGCAGTTTGCCTTCCGAGAACGAGGATACGCAGTATTTT. It yields the protein CASSLPSENEDTQYF.

The J gene is TRBJ2-3, the V gene TRBV7-9; D remains ambiguous. V dropped 0 bases and J dropped 0 bases, with 7 bases sitting between them. This CDR3 has 15 residues. Germline-derived CDR1 and CDR2 are SEHNR and FQNEAQ (reference sequence). The CDR3 DNA reads as TGTGCCAGCAGCTTAGCTCTAGAGAGCACAGATACGCAGTATTTT. Translating it yields CASSLALESTDTQYF.

The chain is built from TRBV30 and TRBJ2-7; 8 bases are a match to TRBD2. This CDR3 spans 12 amino acids. In germline, CDR1 is GTSNPN, CDR2 SVGIG (reference sequence). J lost 0 bases, V lost 7 bases, and 2 bases had no gene match. The CDR3 protein is CASGTSSYEQYF. CDR3 sequence (DNA): TGTGCCTCCGGGACTAGCTCCTACGAGCAGTACTTC. The full variable domain, rest sourced from reference TRBV30 and TRBJ2-7, is SQTIHQWPATLVQPVGSPLSLECTVEGTSNPNLYWYRQAAGRGLQLLFYSVGIGQISSEVPQNLSASRPQDRQFILSSKKLLLSDSGFYLCASGTSSYEQYFGPGTRLTVT.

This chain uses TRBV14 with TRBJ2-2; 11 bases line up with TRBD2. Germline-derived CDR1 and CDR2 are SGHDN and FVKESK. CDR3 length: 16 residues. Trimming took 5 bases from V and 6 from J; bases not matched to a gene: 8. This chain's CDR3 is CASSTTSGGFAGELFF. The CDR3 DNA reads as TGTGCCAGCAGCACCACTAGCGGGGGCTTTGCCGGGGAGCTGTTTTTT.

The chain carries TRBV19 and TRBJ1-6; TRBD1 aligns across 7 bases. The germline V gene has CDR1 LNHDA and CDR2 SQIVND (reference sequence). There are 16 residues in the CDR3. Trimming removed 3 bases from V and 6 bases from J; junction bases left unmatched: 8. As DNA, the CDR3 is TGTGCCAGTAGTATGGGCCTAGGGACAGCTAATTCACCCCTCCACTTT. Amino acid sequence: CASSMGLGTANSPLHF.

V and J are TRBV7-9 and TRBJ2-3; TRBD1 might be the D (6 bases). Germline V gene lookup returns CDR1 SEHNR and CDR2 FQNEAQ (reference sequence). V was pared by 7 bases and J by 2 bases, with 16 bases between. The CDR3 totals 15 residues. For the CDR3, the DNA is TGTGCCAGCAACCACCGGGACACAAACACAGATACGCAGTATTTT. Translated, it gives CASNHRDTNTDTQYF.

This chain joins TRBV2 and TRBJ1-4; 7 bases map to TRBD1. J was trimmed by 7 bases and V by 6 bases; bases with no gene match: 2. CDR1 SNHLY and CDR2 FYNNEI come from the germline V gene. This CDR3 has 12 residues. CDR3: CASSRQGEKLFF. CDR3 in DNA: TGTGCCAGCAGCCGACAGGGTGAAAAACTGTTTTTT.

This clonotype was found once. The CDR3 protein is CASSLSANYGYTF. The CDR3 DNA reads as TGTGCCAGCAGTTTATCGGCCAACTATGGCTACACCTTC. The gene calls are TRBV27 and TRBJ1-2; D remains unclear. CDR3 length: 13 residues. CDR1 is MNHEY and CDR2 is SMNVEV in the germline V gene (reference sequence). The V end lost 0 bases, the J end lost 2 bases, and 4 bases lay between the germline ends.